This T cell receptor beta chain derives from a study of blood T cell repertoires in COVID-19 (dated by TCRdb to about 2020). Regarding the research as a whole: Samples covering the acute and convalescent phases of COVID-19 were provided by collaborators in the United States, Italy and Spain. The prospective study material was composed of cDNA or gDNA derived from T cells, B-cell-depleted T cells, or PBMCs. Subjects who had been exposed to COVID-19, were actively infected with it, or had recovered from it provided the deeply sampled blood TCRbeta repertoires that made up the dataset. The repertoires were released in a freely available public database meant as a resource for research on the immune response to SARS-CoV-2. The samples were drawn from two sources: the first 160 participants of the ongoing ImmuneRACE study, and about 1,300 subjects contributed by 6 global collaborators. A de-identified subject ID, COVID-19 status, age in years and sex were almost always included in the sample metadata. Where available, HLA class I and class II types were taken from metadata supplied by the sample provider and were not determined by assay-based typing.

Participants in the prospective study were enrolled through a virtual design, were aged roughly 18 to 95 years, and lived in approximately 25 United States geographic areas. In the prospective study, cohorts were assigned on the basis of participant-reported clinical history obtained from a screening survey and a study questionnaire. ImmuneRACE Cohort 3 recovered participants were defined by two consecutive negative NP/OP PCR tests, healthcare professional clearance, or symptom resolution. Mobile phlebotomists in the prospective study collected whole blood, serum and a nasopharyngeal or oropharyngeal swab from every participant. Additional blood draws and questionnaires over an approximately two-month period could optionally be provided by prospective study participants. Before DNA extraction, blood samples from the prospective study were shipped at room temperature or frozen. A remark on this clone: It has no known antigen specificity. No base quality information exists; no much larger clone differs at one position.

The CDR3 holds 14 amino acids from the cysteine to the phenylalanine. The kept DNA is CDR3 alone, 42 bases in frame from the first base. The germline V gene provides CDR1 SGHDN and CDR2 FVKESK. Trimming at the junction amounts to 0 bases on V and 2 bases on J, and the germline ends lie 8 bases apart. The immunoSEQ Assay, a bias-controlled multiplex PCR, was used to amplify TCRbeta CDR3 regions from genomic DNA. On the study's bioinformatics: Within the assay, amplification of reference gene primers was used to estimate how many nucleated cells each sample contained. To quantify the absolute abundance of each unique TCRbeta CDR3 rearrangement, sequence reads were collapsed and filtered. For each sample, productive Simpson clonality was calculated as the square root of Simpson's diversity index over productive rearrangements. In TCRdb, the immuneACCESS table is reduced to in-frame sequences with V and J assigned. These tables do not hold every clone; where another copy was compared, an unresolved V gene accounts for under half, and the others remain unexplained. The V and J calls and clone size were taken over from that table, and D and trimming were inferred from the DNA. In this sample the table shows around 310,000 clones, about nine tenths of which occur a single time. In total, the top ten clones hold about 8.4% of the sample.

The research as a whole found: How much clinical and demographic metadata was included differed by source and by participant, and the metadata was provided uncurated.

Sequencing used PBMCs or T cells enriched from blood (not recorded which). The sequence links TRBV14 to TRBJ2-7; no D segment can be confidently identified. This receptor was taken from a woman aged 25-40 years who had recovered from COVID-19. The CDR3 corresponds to CASSQDAGTYEQYF. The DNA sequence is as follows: TGTGCCAGCAGCCAAGACGCAGGAACCTACGAGCAGTACTTC.